This TCR beta chain originates from a study of read filtering for tumor transcriptome and immune sequencing. The library was built from about 400 ng RNA with molecular barcoded adaptors for alpha/delta and beta/gamma chains. One entry per CDR3 protein, called by TCRdb with MiXCR from the reads. The data hold about 63,000 distinct CDR3 sequences, with 11% to 15% observed a single time. This clonotype was seen many times. Trimming removed 1 base from V and 0 bases from J; junction bases left unmatched: 7. This CDR3 is built from 17 residues. Germline V lookup: CDR1 SGHDT, CDR2 YYEEEE. The receptor's source is a donor older than 35 with multiple myeloma. The chain couples TRBV5-6 to TRBJ2-1, with 7 bases lining up with TRBD1. The sequencing input was a population of CD138-negative cells sorted from bone marrow. The CDR3 here is CASSLLTGESSYNEQFF. The CDR3 coding sequence is TGTGCCAGCAGCTTGCTCACAGGGGAGAGCTCCTACAATGAGCAGTTCTTC.